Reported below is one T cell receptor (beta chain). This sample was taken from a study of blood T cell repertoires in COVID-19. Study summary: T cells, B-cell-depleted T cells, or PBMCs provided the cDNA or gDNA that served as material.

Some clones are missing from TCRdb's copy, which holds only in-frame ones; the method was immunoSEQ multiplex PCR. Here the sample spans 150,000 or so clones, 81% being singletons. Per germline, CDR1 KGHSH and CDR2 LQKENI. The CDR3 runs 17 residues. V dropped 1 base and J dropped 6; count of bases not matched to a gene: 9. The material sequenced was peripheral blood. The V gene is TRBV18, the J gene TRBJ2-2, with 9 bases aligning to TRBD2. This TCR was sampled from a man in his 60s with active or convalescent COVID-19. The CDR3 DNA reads TGTGCCAGCTCACCACGCTTGAATAGCGGGAGAGCCGGGGAGCTGTTTTTT. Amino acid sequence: CASSPRLNSGRAGELFF. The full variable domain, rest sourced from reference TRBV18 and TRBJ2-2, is NAGVMQNPRHLVRRRGQEARLRCSPMKGHSHVYWYRQLPEEGLKFMVYLQKENIIDESGMPKERFSAEFPKEGPSILRIQQVVRGDSAAYFCASSPRLNSGRAGELFFGEGSRLTVL.